These 19 T cell receptor beta chains originate from one sample sequenced in a study of shared clonotypes between healthy human individuals. CD8 cells classed as naive were CD45RO-negative and positively selected for CCR7, excluding terminally differentiated effector memory CD45RA+ cells. Produced via immunoSEQ multiplex PCR; TCRdb's table is partial and in-frame only. The sample holds roughly 650,000 clones, about 96% seen once. The sequenced sample was naive CD8+ T cells sorted from blood. Receptors originate from a young woman in good health.

This chain joins TRBV9 and TRBJ1-4; D perhaps matches TRBD1 (5 bases). Germline V gene data show CDR1 as SGDLS and CDR2 as YYNGEE. The V end lost 4 bases, the J end lost 10 bases, and 26 bases lay between the germline ends. There are 17 residues in the CDR3. The CDR3 DNA reads as TGTGCCAGCAGCCCCCTAGCCCCTACCGGGACCGGCGGAAAACTGTTTTTT. Encoded protein: CASSPLAPTGTGGKLFF.

The V gene is TRBV28, the J gene TRBJ1-1; possibly TRBD1 for D (5 bases). V dropped 5 bases and J dropped 4 bases, with 11 bases sitting between them. From germline, CDR1 is MDHEN and CDR2 SYDVKM. The CDR3 sequence is 13 residues long. CDR3 loop: CASSPGLSTEAFF. CDR3 sequence (DNA): TGTGCCAGCAGTCCAGGGTTGAGCACTGAAGCTTTCTTT.

The chain is built from TRBV4-1 and TRBJ1-5; 8 bases map to TRBD1. The CDR3 totals 15 residues. V shed 3 bases and J 1 base; nucleotides not matched to a gene: 2. Germline loops: CDR1 MGHRA, CDR2 YSYEKL. The CDR3 nucleotides read TGCGCCAGCAGCCAGGACAGGGAGAGCAATCAGCCCCAGCATTTT. Its protein product is CASSQDRESNQPQHF.

This rearrangement joins TRBV5-5 to TRBJ2-6, with D uncertain. The V end lost 5 bases, the J end lost 0 bases, and 6 bases lay between the germline ends. This CDR3 is built from 14 residues. Looked up from germline, CDR1 is SGHKS and CDR2 is YYEKEE (reference sequence). The CDR3 loop reads CASSPSSGANVLTF. In nucleotides, the CDR3 is TGTGCCAGCAGTCCCAGCTCTGGGGCCAACGTCCTGACTTTC.

The V and J genes are TRBV2 and TRBJ1-5; D is uncertain. V lost 6 bases and J 9 bases, leaving 15 bases between the germline ends. Per the germline V gene, CDR1 is SNHLY and CDR2 is FYNNEI. The CDR3 consists of 13 residues. CDR3 nucleotide sequence: TGTGCCAGCAGCCTGGCGGGGAGCCCGCCCCAGCATTTT. This gives the protein CASSLAGSPPQHF.

This clone was recorded only once. The chain joins TRBV5-4 to TRBJ2-5; unclear D gene. TRBJ2-7 explains the end of the DNA better; the J call may be wrong. This CDR3 region has 14 residues. Germline V gene data show CDR1 as SGHNT and CDR2 as YYREEE (reference sequence). CDR3 DNA: TGTGCCAGCAGCCCCCTTCTCGGTTCCTACGAGCAGTACTTC. Translated: CASSPLLGSYEQYF.

The V call is TRBV15, the J call TRBJ2-7; tentatively, D is TRBD1 or TRBD2 (7 bases each). Germline V gene data show CDR1 as LNHNV and CDR2 as YYDKDF (reference sequence). The CDR3 is 15 amino acids. The V end lost 5 bases, the J end lost 7 bases, and 21 bases lay between the germline ends. The CDR3 is CATSLGEGASYEQYF. The CDR3 DNA sequence: TGTGCCACCAGCCTAGGGGAGGGGGCGTCTTATGAGCAGTACTTC. Complete variable domain (other parts from reference TRBV15 and TRBJ2-7): DAMVIQNPRYQVTQFGKPVTLSCSQTLNHNVMYWYQQKSSQAPKLLFHYYDKDFNNEADTPDNFQSRRPNTSFCFLDIRSPGLGDTAMYLCATSLGEGASYEQYFGPGTRLTVT.

This clone showed up just once. This chain joins TRBV7-9 and TRBJ1-2; 8 positions agree with TRBD1. With 5 bases clipped from V and 6 bases from J, the junction kept 11 bases outside the gene matches. This CDR3 comprises 15 residues. From germline, CDR1 is SEHNR and CDR2 FQNEAQ (reference sequence). Written as DNA, the CDR3 is TGTGCCAGCAGCAGATGGACAGGGATTAATCATGGCTACACCTTC. It translates to CASSRWTGINHGYTF. Using reference TRBV7-9 and TRBJ1-2 for the parts outside the CDR3, the full variable domain is DTGVSQNPRHKITKRGQNVTFRCDPISEHNRLYWYRQTLGQGPEFLTYFQNEAQLEKSRLLSDRFSAERPKGSFSTLEIQRTEQGDSAMYLCASSRWTGINHGYTFGSGTRLTVV.

The genes are TRBV18 and TRBJ2-3; TRBD2 agrees at 11 bases. This CDR3 region has 18 residues. The germline CDR1 and CDR2 sequences are KGHSH and LQKENI. The V gene end was trimmed by 8 bases and the J gene end by 2 bases; junction bases not matched to a gene: 15. Here the CDR3 reads CASTPGLAEDITTDTQYF. The DNA for the CDR3 is TGTGCCAGCACGCCGGGACTAGCGGAGGACATAACCACAGATACGCAGTATTTT. Supplemented by reference TRBV18 and TRBJ2-3, the full variable domain reads NAGVMQNPRHLVRRRGQEARLRCSPMKGHSHVYWYRQLPEEGLKFMVYLQKENIIDESGMPKERFSAEFPKEGPSILRIQQVVRGDSAAYFCASTPGLAEDITTDTQYFGPGTRLTVL.

The rearrangement links TRBV7-8 to TRBJ2-3; 8 bases align to TRBD2. CDR1 and CDR2 from the germline V gene are SGHVS and FQNEAQ. This CDR3 comprises 14 residues. The V and J ends lost 5 bases and 6 bases, in that order; junction bases with no gene match: 7. The CDR3 region is CASSHPGLEDTQYF. CDR3 bases: TGTGCCAGCAGCCATCCGGGACTAGAGGATACGCAGTATTTT.

The V gene is TRBV27, the J gene TRBJ1-5; D remains unclear. The V gene lost 0 bases and the J gene lost 4 bases, with 16 bases spanning the gap. CDR1 and CDR2 from the germline V gene are MNHEY and SMNVEV (reference sequence). This CDR3 is 17 amino acids long. CDR3 sequence reads: CASSLSQRGGVNQPQHF. In DNA, the CDR3 is TGTGCCAGCAGTTTATCCCAACGGGGTGGGGTAAATCAGCCCCAGCATTTT.

CDR3 bases: TGTGCCAGCATTCTCCTAGCGGGAGTCGAAGATACGCAGTATTTT. This encodes CASILLAGVEDTQYF. This rearrangement joins TRBV6-1 to TRBJ2-3, with 10 bases fitting TRBD2. V lost 7 bases, J lost 5 bases, and 9 bases stayed unmatched. Germline CDR1 MNHNS, CDR2 SASEGT. The CDR3 runs 15 residues.

This chain connects TRBV10-1 to TRBJ2-3, with TRBD2 as a possible D gene (5 bases). The CDR3 loop spans 18 amino acids. V dropped 0 bases and J dropped 0 bases, with 16 bases sitting between them. Germline values: CDR1 WNHNN, CDR2 SYGVQD (reference sequence). CDR3: CASSESQDSPPSTDTQYF. In DNA form, the CDR3 reads TGCGCCAGCAGTGAGTCCCAGGACTCACCACCAAGCACAGATACGCAGTATTTT.

The chain recombines TRBV4-2 with TRBJ2-1; D not resolved. Per germline, CDR1 LGHNA and CDR2 YNFKEQ. This CDR3 has 17 residues. Trimming shortened V by 2 bases and J by 0 bases, and 14 bases separated the two germline ends. The CDR3 DNA reads TGTGCCAGCAGCCAACCCGATGCGGCTAGCTCCTACAATGAGCAGTTCTTC. Translation: CASSQPDAASSYNEQFF.

This CDR3 is CASSTTWGGAYNEQFF. The CDR3 DNA reads TGTGCCAGTAGTACCACCTGGGGGGGAGCCTACAATGAGCAGTTCTTC. The genes are TRBV19 and TRBJ2-1; 7 nucleotides align to TRBD2. Germline assignment: CDR1 LNHDA and CDR2 SQIVND (reference sequence). This CDR3 spans 16 amino acids. With V trimmed by 4 bases and J by 2 bases, 8 bases remained unmatched.

The rearrangement links TRBV2 to TRBJ1-2; D remains ambiguous. Trimming pared 6 bases from V and 3 bases from J, leaving 8 bases between. CDR3 size: 12 residues. Germline CDR1 and CDR2: SNHLY and FYNNEI. In nucleotides, the CDR3 is TGTGCCAGCAGGCGTGACTACTATGGCTACACCTTC. Protein sequence: CASRRDYYGYTF.

This clone was seen only once. The CDR3 loop reads CASSWTSGSEGSEQYF. For the CDR3, the DNA is TGTGCCAGCAGCTGGACTAGCGGGAGCGAGGGGAGCGAGCAGTACTTC. The chain uses TRBV5-4 and TRBJ2-7, with 13 bases matching TRBD2. V lost 3 bases to trimming and J lost 6 bases; unmatched junction nucleotides: 9. Germline CDR1 is SGHNT and CDR2 is YYREEE (reference sequence). The CDR3 loop spans 16 amino acids.

The CDR3 is CASSSREGNTGELFF. CDR3 coding DNA: TGTGCCAGCAGCAGCCGAGAGGGAAACACCGGGGAGCTGTTTTTT. The chain is built from TRBV9 and TRBJ2-2, with D possibly being TRBD2 (5 bases). Germline V gives CDR1 SGDLS, CDR2 YYNGEE. The CDR3 extends over 15 amino acids. Trimming took off 4 bases at V and 2 bases at J, with 12 bases between the two ends.

This chain joins TRBV29-1 and TRBJ2-1; 11 bases match TRBD1. The CDR3 length is 15 residues. V lost 4 bases to trimming and J lost 8 bases; unmatched junction nucleotides: 10. Per the germline V gene, CDR1 is SQVTM and CDR2 is ANQGSEA. The CDR3 nucleotides are TGCAGCGTTGGTAACGGACAGGGGGCGATGGATGAGCAGTTCTTC. It specifies CSVGNGQGAMDEQFF.